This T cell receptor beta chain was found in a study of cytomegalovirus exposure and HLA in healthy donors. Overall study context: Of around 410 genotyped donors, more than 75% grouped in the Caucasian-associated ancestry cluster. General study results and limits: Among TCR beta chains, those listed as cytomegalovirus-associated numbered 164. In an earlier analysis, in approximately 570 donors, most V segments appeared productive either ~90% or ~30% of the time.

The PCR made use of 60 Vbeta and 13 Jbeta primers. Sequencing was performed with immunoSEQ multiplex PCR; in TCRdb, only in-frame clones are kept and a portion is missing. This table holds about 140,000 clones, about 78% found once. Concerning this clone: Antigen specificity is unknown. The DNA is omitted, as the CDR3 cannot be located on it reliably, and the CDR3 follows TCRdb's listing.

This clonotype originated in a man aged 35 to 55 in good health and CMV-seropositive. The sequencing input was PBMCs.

CDR3: CASTSGGNEKLFF. The chain is built from TRBV19 and TRBJ1-4. The germline V gene encodes CDR1 LNHDA and CDR2 SQIVND (reference sequence). The CDR3 contains 13 residues when both ends are counted.